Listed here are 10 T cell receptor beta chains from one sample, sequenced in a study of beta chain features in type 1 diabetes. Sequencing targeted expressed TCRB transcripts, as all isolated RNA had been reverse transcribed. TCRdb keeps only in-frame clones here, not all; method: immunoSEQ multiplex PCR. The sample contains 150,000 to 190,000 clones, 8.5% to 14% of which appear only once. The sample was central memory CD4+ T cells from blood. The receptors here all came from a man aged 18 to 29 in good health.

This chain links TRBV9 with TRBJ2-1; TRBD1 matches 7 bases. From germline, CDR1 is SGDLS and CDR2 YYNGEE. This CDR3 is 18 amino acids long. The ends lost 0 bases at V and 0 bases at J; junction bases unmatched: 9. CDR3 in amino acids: CASSVAPTGASSYNEQFF. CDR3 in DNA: TGTGCCAGCAGCGTAGCCCCCACAGGGGCCAGCTCCTACAATGAGCAGTTCTTC.

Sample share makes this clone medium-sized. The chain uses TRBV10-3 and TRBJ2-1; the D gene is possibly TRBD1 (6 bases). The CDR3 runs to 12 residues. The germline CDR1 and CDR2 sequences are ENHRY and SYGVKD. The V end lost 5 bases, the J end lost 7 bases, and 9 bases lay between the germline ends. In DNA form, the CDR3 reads TGTGCCATCAGTCAGGGGTCGAATGAGCAGTTCTTC. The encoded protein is CAISQGSNEQFF.

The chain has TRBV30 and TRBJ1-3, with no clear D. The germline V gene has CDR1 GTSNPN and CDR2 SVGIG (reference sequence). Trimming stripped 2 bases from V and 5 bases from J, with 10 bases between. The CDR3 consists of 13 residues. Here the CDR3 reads CAWSRQVRNTIYF. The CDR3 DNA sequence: TGTGCCTGGAGTCGGCAGGTACGAAACACCATATATTTT. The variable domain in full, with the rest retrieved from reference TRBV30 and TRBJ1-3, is SQTIHQWPATLVQPVGSPLSLECTVEGTSNPNLYWYRQAAGRGLQLLFYSVGIGQISSEVPQNLSASRPQDRQFILSSKKLLLSDSGFYLCAWSRQVRNTIYFGEGSWLTVV.

This CDR3 reads CASSHDGQGVKYF. The CDR3 nucleotides are TGCGCCAGCAGCCATGATGGACAGGGGGTAAAGTATTTT. The chain links TRBV5-1 to TRBJ2-3; TRBD1 agrees at 10 bases. The V segment lost 4 bases and the J segment 13 bases; nucleotides outside the gene matches: 9. CDR1 and CDR2 from the germline V gene are SGHRS and YFSETQ. The CDR3 sequence is 13 residues long.

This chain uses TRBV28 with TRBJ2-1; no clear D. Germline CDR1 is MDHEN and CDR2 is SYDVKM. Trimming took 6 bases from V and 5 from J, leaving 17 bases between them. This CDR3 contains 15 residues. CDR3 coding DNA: TGTGCCAGCAGCACCCCTGGGCGAGGAAACAATGAGCAGTTCTTC. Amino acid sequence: CASSTPGRGNNEQFF.

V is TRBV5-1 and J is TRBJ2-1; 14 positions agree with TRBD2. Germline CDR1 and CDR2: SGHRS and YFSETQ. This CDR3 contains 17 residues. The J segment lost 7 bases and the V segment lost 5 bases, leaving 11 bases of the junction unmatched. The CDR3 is CASREPGLAGAVNEQFF. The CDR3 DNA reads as TGCGCCAGCAGGGAACCGGGACTAGCGGGAGCGGTGAATGAGCAGTTCTTC.

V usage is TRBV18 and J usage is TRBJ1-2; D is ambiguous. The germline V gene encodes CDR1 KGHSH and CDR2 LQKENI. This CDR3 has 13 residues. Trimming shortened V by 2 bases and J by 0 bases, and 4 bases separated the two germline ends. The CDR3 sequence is CASSPEPNYGYTF. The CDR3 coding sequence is TGTGCCAGCTCACCAGAACCTAACTATGGCTACACCTTC. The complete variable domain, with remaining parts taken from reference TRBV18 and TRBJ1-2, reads NAGVMQNPRHLVRRRGQEARLRCSPMKGHSHVYWYRQLPEEGLKFMVYLQKENIIDESGMPKERFSAEFPKEGPSILRIQQVVRGDSAAYFCASSPEPNYGYTFGSGTRLTVV.

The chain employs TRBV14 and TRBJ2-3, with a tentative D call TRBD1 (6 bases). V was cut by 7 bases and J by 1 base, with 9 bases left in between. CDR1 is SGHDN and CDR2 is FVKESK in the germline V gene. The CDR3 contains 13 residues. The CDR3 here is CASMGHRTDTQYF. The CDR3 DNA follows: TGTGCCAGCATGGGACATCGCACAGATACGCAGTATTTT.

CDR3: CASSEGSGELFF. The CDR3 bases are TGTGCCAGCAGTGAGGGCAGCGGAGAGCTGTTTTTT. The chain employs TRBV2 and TRBJ2-2, with D tentatively TRBD2 (5 bases). Germline V lookup: CDR1 SNHLY, CDR2 FYNNEI. Trimming cost V 3 bases and J 11 bases, with 10 bases left between them. CDR3 size: 12 residues.

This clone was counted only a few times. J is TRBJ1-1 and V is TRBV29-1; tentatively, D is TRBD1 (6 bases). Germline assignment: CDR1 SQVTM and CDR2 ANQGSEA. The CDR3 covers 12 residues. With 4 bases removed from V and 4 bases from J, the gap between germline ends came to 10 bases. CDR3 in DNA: TGCAGCGTTGGGTGGGGGCCCACTGAAGCTTTCTTT. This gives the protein CSVGWGPTEAFF.